This record concerns one TCR beta chain sequence. Only a few counts were recorded for this clonotype. The antigen this receptor binds is unknown. No qualities accompany the bases; no much larger clone lies one base away. The sample's treatment or condition label is to be understood as: live attenuated yellow fever vaccine strain. Two biological replicates of bulk PBMCs were collected at each blood-draw timepoint. A standard Ficoll-Paque protocol was used to isolate PBMCs from peripheral blood. TriZol was used to extract RNA from bulk PBMCs, CD4 and CD8 fractions, and dextramer-positive and dextramer-negative fractions. CDR1 and CDR2 are drawn from the germline V gene: MNHEY, SVGEGT. The CDR3 has 13 amino acids, counting the end cysteine and phenylalanine. Just the 39-base CDR3 DNA is kept, in frame starting at base 1. V is pared back by 2 bases and J by 2 bases, with 5 bases lying between the germline termini.

TCR cDNA was synthesized by 5'RACE template switching, which introduced a universal primer site and unique molecular identifiers. Priming of cDNA synthesis was performed from both the TCR alpha and TCR beta constant segments. Library amplification involved two PCR steps, and the second step added sample barcodes and sequencing adapters. Libraries were sequenced on Illumina HiSeq 2500 (2x100 bp) or NovaSeq (2x150 bp). The authors' pipeline ran thus. MIGEC was used to demultiplex reads and collapse the reads into UMI consensus sequences, and MiXCR was used for V(D)J alignment. Clonotypes responding to the vaccine were identified with edgeR on replicate PBMC samples, with the criteria of FDR below 0.01 and a log2 fold change above 5 up to day 15. Bulk clonotypes were assigned CD4 or CD8 identity according to which sequenced CD4 or CD8 repertoire held them at higher abundance. TCRdb ran its own pipeline on the public reads, namely fastp trimming at Q25 and MiXCR clone calling, and kept in-frame beta chains. A single entry per CDR3 protein holds the most common genes and DNA from its merged rows. What appears here as the V and J calls and clone size reflects TCRdb's work, not the paper's. The sample table contains 450,000 to 550,000 distinct CDR3 sequences; only one count was recorded for 20% to 25% of them. Less than 20% of the sample comes from the top ten.

The sample belongs to a study of T cells after yellow fever vaccination (dated by TCRdb to the late 2010s). With regard to the full study: The SMART-Seq v4 Ultra Low Input RNA kit was used to prepare libraries from fractions with low cell numbers. To track T-cell clones before and after primary and booster YFV17D yellow fever vaccination, bulk TCR alpha and beta repertoires were sequenced longitudinally. Two healthy male donors made up the cohort, one aged 18 to 29 years and the other aged 30 to 40 years. Blood was drawn at multiple timepoints before and after primary and secondary immunization, with bulk PBMC replicates and cell subsets isolated.

Summary of the overall study and its limitations: After the booster, most clones that had expanded after primary vaccination were detected again (nearly 98% of CD4 and more than 85% of CD8), suggesting broad maintenance of memory. Computational filtering was needed because FACS-sorted repertoires could contain abundant contaminating clonotypes from the bulk population. Compared with the primary T-cell response, the secondary T-cell response was weaker but faster, peaking on day 5 rather than day 15. Because only a couple of donors were included in the study, the extent to which the findings can be generalized is limited. A small fraction of clonotypes showed up in both the CD4 and CD8 compartments, probably as a result of convergent recombination.

The V gene is TRBV6-2 or TRBV6-3 and the J gene is TRBJ2-3, with the D gene not confidently named. The material sequenced was PBMCs, taken approximately 20 days after the first yellow fever vaccination. This receptor was obtained from a man between 18 and 35 years old who received the YFV17D yellow fever vaccine. The CDR3 protein: CASSYPNTDTQYF. The DNA is as follows: TGTGCCAGCAGTTACCCGAACACAGATACGCAGTATTTT.